A single sample gave rise to the 11 T cell receptor beta chains below, sequenced in a study of PD-1 blockade in classical Hodgkin lymphoma. Data came from immunoSEQ multiplex PCR; TCRdb stores just in-frame clones and leaves some out. Among 20,000 to 30,000 clones listed, more than 60% were seen once. Exposure to brentuximab vedotin varied, and each patient had relapsed following autologous stem cell transplantation. The starting material was peripheral blood mononuclear cells (PBMCs), obtained before the second cycle of nivolumab. These receptors originate from a human donor with classical Hodgkin lymphoma.

The chain is built from TRBV9 and TRBJ2-7; 9 nucleotides line up with TRBD1. V shed 0 bases and J 2 bases; nucleotides not matched to a gene: 3. Germline CDR1 is SGDLS and CDR2 is YYNGEE. This CDR3 comprises 15 residues. CDR3 residues: CASSVGGQGPYEQYF. In DNA, the CDR3 is TGTGCCAGCAGCGTAGGGGGACAGGGCCCCTACGAGCAGTACTTC.

V usage is TRBV30 and J usage is TRBJ2-7, with D possibly TRBD2 on 6 matching bases. Germline values: CDR1 GTSNPN, CDR2 SVGIG (reference sequence). There are 15 residues in the CDR3. V lost 3 bases and J lost 0, with 15 bases in between. Here the CDR3 reads CAWSGTPFNSYEQYF. For the CDR3, the DNA is TGTGCCTGGAGCGGGACTCCATTTAACTCCTACGAGCAGTACTTC.

The chain combines TRBV28 with TRBJ2-7; tentative D call: TRBD1 (5 bases). The germline gives CDR1 MDHEN, CDR2 SYDVKM. Trimming removed 2 bases from V and 1 base from J, with 15 bases in between. The CDR3 runs 16 residues. CDR3 residues: CASSLRGSVGSYEQYF. The DNA of the CDR3 is TGTGCCAGCAGTTTAAGGGGTTCGGTAGGGTCCTACGAGCAGTACTTC.

About this clone: One end of the junction fails to match germline, which may point to a read error. The chain couples TRBV6-1 to TRBJ2-7; TRBD2 might be the D (5 bases). Germline V lookup: CDR1 MNHNS, CDR2 SASEGT. The CDR3 contains 11 residues. The CDR3 region is CASCEEVEQYF. Written as DNA, the CDR3 is TGTGCCAGCTGTGAGGAGGTGGAGCAGTACTTC.

The chain employs TRBV28 and TRBJ2-4, with D maybe TRBD1 (6 bases). Per the germline V gene, CDR1 is MDHEN and CDR2 is SYDVKM. The CDR3 consists of 20 residues. Trimming took off 5 bases at V and 2 bases at J, with 28 bases between the two ends. CDR3 residues: CASSPQGDRSVIGTKNIQYF. CDR3 coding DNA: TGTGCCAGCAGTCCTCAGGGAGACAGGTCGGTGATTGGGACCAAAAACATTCAGTACTTC.

J is TRBJ2-1 and V is TRBV5-8; 7 nucleotides line up with TRBD2. The CDR3 runs 15 residues. Germline CDR1 SGHTS, CDR2 YDEGEE. The V and J ends lost 0 bases and 7 bases, in that order; junction bases with no gene match: 7. The CDR3 region has the DNA TGTGCCAGCAGCTTGGGCCTAGCGGAAACTAATGAGCAGTTCTTC. Its protein is CASSLGLAETNEQFF.

This clone has only a few counts. This rearrangement joins TRBV29-1 to TRBJ2-3; tentative D call: TRBD1 (7 bases). The CDR3 is 16 amino acids. Trimming shortened V by 7 bases and J by 0 bases, and 20 bases separated the two germline ends. Germline loops: CDR1 SQVTM, CDR2 ANQGSEA. CDR3 sequence (DNA): TGCAGCGGAGGGGGGTTGACAGGGACTAGCACAGATACGCAGTATTTT. It encodes CSGGGLTGTSTDTQYF.

The chain recombines TRBV28 with TRBJ2-7; D unresolved. Looked up from germline, CDR1 is MDHEN and CDR2 is SYDVKM. V was pared by 8 bases and J by 0 bases, with 5 bases between. The CDR3 is made up of 11 amino acids. The CDR3 DNA reads as TGTGCCAGCTCTACCTCCTACGAGCAGTACTTC. Encoded protein: CASSTSYEQYF.

The rearrangement uses TRBV7-6 and TRBJ2-1; the D call may be TRBD1 or TRBD2 (5 bases each). Trimming shortened V by 0 bases and J by 10 bases, and 16 bases separated the two germline ends. Germline lookup yields CDR1 SGHVS and CDR2 FNYEAQ. The CDR3 consists of 15 residues. The CDR3 protein is CASSLARGSGGEQFF. In DNA form, the CDR3 reads TGTGCCAGCAGCTTAGCGAGGGGTTCGGGCGGAGAGCAGTTCTTC. The full variable domain, its missing parts supplied by reference TRBV7-6 and TRBJ2-1, is GAGVSQSPRYKVTKRGQDVALRCDPISGHVSLYWYRQALGQGPEFLTYFNYEAQQDKSGLPNDRFSAERPEGSISTLTIQRTEQRDSAMYRCASSLARGSGGEQFFGPGTRLTVL.

The V call is TRBV21-1, the J call TRBJ2-3. TRBV21-1 is deemed a pseudogene. The CDR3 loop spans 13 amino acids. The CDR3 DNA is TGTGCCAGCAGCGAACCGGGACCCCAGGTTTGGTATTTT. It codes for CASSEPGPQVWYF.

This clone was seen once. This chain joins TRBV2 and TRBJ2-7; D possibly corresponds to TRBD1 (6 bases). V lost 11 bases and J lost 0, with 17 bases in between. The length of the CDR3 is 14 residues. Germline V CDR1 and CDR2: SNHLY, FYNNEI. CDR3: CAGAGEESSYEQYF. The CDR3 nucleotides read TGTGCCGGAGCAGGGGAAGAAAGCTCCTACGAGCAGTACTTC.